This T cell receptor beta chain stems from a study of cytomegalovirus exposure and HLA in healthy donors. Study-wide results and caveats: Overall, roughly 150 TCR beta chains were annotated as cytomegalovirus-associated. The CMV antigen specificity of three CMV-associated chains was confirmed through in vitro analysis.

The repertoire was sequenced with immunoSEQ multiplex PCR; TCRdb's copy has only in-frame clones and lacks some. Counted here are 200,000 to 250,000 clones, over 80% occurring once; the ten biggest clones make up roughly 1%. About this clone itself: Its antigen is not known.

Trimming cost V 1 base and J 2 bases; bases outside gene matches: 3. The CDR3 extends over 16 amino acids. Germline CDR1 is MGHRA and CDR2 is YSYEKL. The TCR sequence derives from a woman aged 18-29 years in good health and CMV-seronegative. The chain recombines TRBV4-1 with TRBJ2-1; 9 bases map to TRBD2. Sequencing was carried out using PBMCs. The DNA of the CDR3 is TGCGCCAGCAGCCAAGGCCCTAGCGGGACCTACAATGAGCAGTTCTTC. Translation gives CASSQGPSGTYNEQFF.